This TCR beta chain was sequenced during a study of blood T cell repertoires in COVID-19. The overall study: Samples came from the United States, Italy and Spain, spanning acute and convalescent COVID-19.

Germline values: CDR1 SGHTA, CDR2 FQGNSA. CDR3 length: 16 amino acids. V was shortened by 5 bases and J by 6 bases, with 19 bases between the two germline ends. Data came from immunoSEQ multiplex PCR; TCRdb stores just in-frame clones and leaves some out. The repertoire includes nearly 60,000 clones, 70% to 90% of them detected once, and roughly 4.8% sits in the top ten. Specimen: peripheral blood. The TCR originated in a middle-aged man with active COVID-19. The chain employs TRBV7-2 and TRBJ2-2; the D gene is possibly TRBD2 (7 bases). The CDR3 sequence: CASSQGLGEGAGELFF. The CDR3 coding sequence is TGTGCCAGCAGCCAAGGACTAGGAGAGGGGGCCGGGGAGCTGTTTTTT. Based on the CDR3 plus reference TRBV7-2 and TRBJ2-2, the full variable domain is GAGVSQSPSNKVTEKGKDVELRCDPISGHTALYWYRQSLGQGLEFLIYFQGNSAPDKSGLPSDRFSAERTGGSVSTLTIQRTQQEDSAVYLCASSQGLGEGAGELFFGEGSRLTVL.